The present entry profiles one T cell receptor beta chain with its context. The antigen it binds to is not known. It has no much larger one-base neighbor in the sample; base qualities were not kept. This record comes from a study of blood T cell repertoires in COVID-19 (dated by TCRdb to the early 2020s). General notes on the study: The collaborator samples originated in the United States, Italy and Spain and spanned the acute and convalescent phases of COVID-19. The dataset comprised deeply sampled blood TCRbeta repertoires from subjects exposed to, actively infected with, or recovered from COVID-19. The repertoires were made available in a free public database intended to serve as a resource for research on the immune response to SARS-CoV-2. Where available, HLA class I and class II types were obtained from metadata supplied by the sample provider rather than from assay-based typing. Samples were obtained from the ongoing ImmuneRACE study (first 160 participants) and from roughly 1,300 subjects provided by 6 global collaborators. Sample metadata almost always included a de-identified subject ID, COVID-19 status, age in years and sex. The prospective study material was composed of cDNA or gDNA derived from T cells, B-cell-depleted T cells, or PBMCs.

TCRbeta CDR3 regions were amplified from genomic DNA by means of the immunoSEQ Assay, a bias-controlled multiplex PCR. On the authors' methods: Within the assay, amplification of reference gene primers was used to estimate how many nucleated cells each sample contained. Sequence reads were collapsed and filtered to measure the absolute abundance of every unique TCRbeta CDR3 rearrangement. For each sample, productive Simpson clonality was calculated as the square root of Simpson's diversity index over productive rearrangements. The table comes from immuneACCESS by way of TCRdb, which keeps in-frame sequences with V and J called. Part of the clones is missing from these tables; in studies checked, under half for an unresolved V gene and the rest for unknown reasons. V, J and clone size are taken as reported in that table, and D and trimming were inferred from the DNA itself. For this sample there are a few hundred thousand clones; 80% to 85% appear just once. In total, the top ten clones hold 5.1% of the sample.

The germline V gene provides CDR1 SGDLS and CDR2 YYNGEE. The CDR3 has 14 amino acids, counting the end cysteine and phenylalanine. Just the 42-base CDR3 DNA is kept, in frame starting at base 1. The junction carries 9 bases between V and J, which are trimmed by 0 bases and 4 bases respectively. Another Seattle source contributed samples from volunteer blood donors who had recovered from COVID-19. The collaborating institutions used their own protocols to collect whole blood in K2EDTA tubes. Collaborator samples were shipped for TCRbeta analysis as frozen whole blood, isolated PBMCs, or DNA extracted from either sample type. What the authors observed across the whole study: The amount of clinical and demographic metadata varied by source and participant and was provided uncurated.

The receptor was isolated from a woman aged 55 to 70 who had recovered from COVID-19. The sequence is built from TRBV9 and TRBJ2-3, with TRBD1 as a weak D call on 5 bases. Input material: peripheral blood. At the DNA level, the sequence is TGTGCCAGCAGCGTAGGGGGCAGGGCAGATACGCAGTATTTT. This yields the protein CASSVGGRADTQYF.